This T cell receptor beta chain stems from a study of identical twins (dated by TCRdb to 2016 to 2017). Regarding the study in general: To test whether fetal clonotypes persist, this study deep-sequenced TCR alpha and beta repertoires from monozygotic twins, from unrelated adults of various ages, and from cord blood. To rule out contamination, replicate twin experiments were performed at different times with different library preparation protocols. Beyond this particular receptor, the publication reports: In beta out-of-frame sequences, excess twin sharing was weaker, because having fewer shared sequences lowered the signal-to-noise ratio. In monozygotic twins, recombination models systematically underestimated out-of-frame TCR alpha sharing, but the models matched the sharing seen between unrelated individuals. Zero-insertion analyses could be partly confounded by invariant T cells such as MAIT and iNKT, though diverse VJ usage argued against such confounding for most clonotypes. Abundant cord blood beta clonotypes carried fewer insertions; young adult naive repertoires showed a weaker similar trend, while memory repertoires showed none. Compared with coincidental sharing between unrelated individuals, out-of-frame TCR alpha sequences shared between twins had an excess of sequences with low generation probability. Because the same donors could not be followed over many years, the conclusions depended on cross-sectional statistical analysis.

The library relied on 5' RACE. TCRdb records Illumina HiSeq 2000 as the sequencer. A universal primer binding site was added through template switching, and the final cDNA carried a unique molecular identifier so that TCR cDNA molecules could be counted accurately. Specific primers in the conserved constant-segment region were used to synthesize first-strand cDNA for TCR alpha and beta chains. To control for contamination, every cDNA library was double barcoded, receiving both a SMART-Mk sample barcode and Illumina barcodes. TruSeq adapter sequences and Illumina sample barcodes were added in two successive PCR steps. The Illumina HiSeq platform was used with custom primers to sequence TCR alpha and beta cDNA libraries. On the authors' methods: Unique molecular identifiers were extracted from raw reads with MiGEC, and CDR3 positions were determined with MiXCR. Recombination models were inferred per individual with the repgenHMM and IGoR tools using an EM algorithm. Shared clonotypes were analyzed with the tcR package in R, and sharing was normalized by the product of cloneset sizes. Out-of-frame nonproductive sequences were analyzed to study raw recombination free of thymic and clonal selection effects. TCRdb reran the public reads through fastp at Q25 and MiXCR, keeping productive beta chains. Under each unique CDR3 protein, matching rows form one entry showing the most common genes and DNA. V and J calls and clone size were set by TCRdb, not the authors. Here the sample has 700,000 to 950,000 distinct CDR3 sequences; roughly an eighth occur a single time. The ten top clones hold about 1.5% of the sample.

CDR1 and CDR2 were assigned from the germline V gene (reference sequence) as MNHEY and SMNVEV. Trimming leaves V shorter by 5 bases and J shorter by 7 bases, with the junction holding 6 bases beyond the gene matches. Including cysteine and phenylalanine, the CDR3 has 15 amino acids. The sequence is cut down to CDR3 DNA, 45 bases in frame from base 1. This clonotype was seen only a few times. Its antigen remains undetermined. No per-base quality is available; no much larger clone lies one base away. All donors were healthy Caucasians. Three pairs of female monozygotic twins, all aged about 18 to 30 years, were included in the twin cohort. RNA for TCR libraries was isolated from peripheral blood mononuclear cells. The sample was also reused in another study, on yellow fever vaccine responses in identical twins. The second study, in turn, reports: According to the authors, the vaccine-induced T cell response in identical twins seemed to be partly convergent and partly specific to each individual. Focusing on identical twins, the study followed the T cell clones that responded to the vaccine, and did so with precision.

The receptor comes from a woman between 18 and 29 years old in good health. Sequences were obtained from PBMCs. The V and J genes are TRBV27 and TRBJ2-7; 15 central nucleotides agree with TRBD2. The CDR3 region has the sequence CASSMTGLAGGEQYF. DNA sequence: TGTGCCAGCAGTATGACGGGACTAGCGGGAGGTGAGCAGTACTTC.